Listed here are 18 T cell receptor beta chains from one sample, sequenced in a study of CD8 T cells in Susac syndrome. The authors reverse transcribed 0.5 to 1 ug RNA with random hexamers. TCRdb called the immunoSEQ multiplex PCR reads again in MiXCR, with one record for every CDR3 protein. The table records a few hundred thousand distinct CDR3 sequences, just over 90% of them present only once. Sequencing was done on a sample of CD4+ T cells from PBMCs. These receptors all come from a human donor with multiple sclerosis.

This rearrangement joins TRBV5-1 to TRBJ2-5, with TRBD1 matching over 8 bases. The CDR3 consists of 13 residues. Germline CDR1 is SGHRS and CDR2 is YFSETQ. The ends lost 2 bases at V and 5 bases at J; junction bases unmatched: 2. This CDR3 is CASSFSGGETQYF. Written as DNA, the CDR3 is TGCGCCAGCAGCTTTTCAGGGGGCGAGACCCAGTACTTC.

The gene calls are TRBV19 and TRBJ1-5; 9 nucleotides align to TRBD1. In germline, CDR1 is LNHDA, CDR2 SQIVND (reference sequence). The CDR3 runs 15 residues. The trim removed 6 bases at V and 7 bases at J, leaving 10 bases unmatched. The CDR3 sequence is CASRTRQGEGQPQHF. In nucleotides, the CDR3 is TGTGCCAGTAGGACCAGACAGGGGGAAGGGCAGCCCCAGCATTTT.

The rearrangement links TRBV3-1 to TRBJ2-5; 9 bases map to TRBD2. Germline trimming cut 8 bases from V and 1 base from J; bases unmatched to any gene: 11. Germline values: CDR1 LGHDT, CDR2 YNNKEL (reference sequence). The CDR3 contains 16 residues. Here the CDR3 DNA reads TGTGCCAGCGCGGAGGGAGCGGGAGGACCCCAAGAGACCCAGTACTTC. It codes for CASAEGAGGPQETQYF.

The CDR3 DNA reads TGTGCCAGCAGCCTGATAGGGACTTACACCGGGGAGCTGTTTTTT. This translates into CASSLIGTYTGELFF. This chain links TRBV7-8 with TRBJ2-2; TRBD2 might be the D (6 bases). This CDR3 contains 15 residues. CDR1 and CDR2 (germline): SGHVS, FQNEAQ. The germline V and J ends were trimmed by 5 bases and 3 bases, with 13 bases remaining between them.

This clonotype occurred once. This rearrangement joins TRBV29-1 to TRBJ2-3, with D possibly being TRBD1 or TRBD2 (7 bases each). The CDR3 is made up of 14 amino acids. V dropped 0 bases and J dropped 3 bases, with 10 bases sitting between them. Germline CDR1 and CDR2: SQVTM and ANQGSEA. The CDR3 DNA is TGCAGCGTTGAAGACAGGGGGGGGACAGATACGCAGTATTTT. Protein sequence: CSVEDRGGTDTQYF.

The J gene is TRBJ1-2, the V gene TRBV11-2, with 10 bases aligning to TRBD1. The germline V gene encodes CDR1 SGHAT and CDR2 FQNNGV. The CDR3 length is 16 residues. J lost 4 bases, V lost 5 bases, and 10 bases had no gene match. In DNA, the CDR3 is TGTGCCAGCAGCCCATTGACAGGGGGCGGAGGCTATGGCTACACCTTC. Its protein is CASSPLTGGGGYGYTF.

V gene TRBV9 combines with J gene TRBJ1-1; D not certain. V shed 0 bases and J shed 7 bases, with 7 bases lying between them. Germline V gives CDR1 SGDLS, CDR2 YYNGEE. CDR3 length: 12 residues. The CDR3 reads CASSVVSGEAFF. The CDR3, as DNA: TGTGCCAGCAGCGTAGTTAGCGGTGAAGCTTTCTTT.

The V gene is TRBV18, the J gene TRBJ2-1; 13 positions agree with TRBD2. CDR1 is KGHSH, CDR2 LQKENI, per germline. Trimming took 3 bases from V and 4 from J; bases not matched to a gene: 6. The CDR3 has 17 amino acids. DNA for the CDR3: TGTGCCAGCTCACCCCCCGGGACTAGCGGGGTTTACAATGAGCAGTTCTTC. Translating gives CASSPPGTSGVYNEQFF.

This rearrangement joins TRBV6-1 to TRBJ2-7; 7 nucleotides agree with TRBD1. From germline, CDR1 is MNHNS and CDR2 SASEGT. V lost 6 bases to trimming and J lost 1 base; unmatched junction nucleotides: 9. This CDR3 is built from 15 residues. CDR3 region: CASSLEGAVSYEQYF. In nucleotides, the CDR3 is TGTGCCAGCAGCCTCGAGGGGGCGGTTTCCTACGAGCAGTACTTC.

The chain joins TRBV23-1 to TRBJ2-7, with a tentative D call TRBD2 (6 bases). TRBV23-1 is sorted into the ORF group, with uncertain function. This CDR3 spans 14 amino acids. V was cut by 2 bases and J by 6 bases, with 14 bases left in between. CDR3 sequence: CASSQIRDWLEQYF. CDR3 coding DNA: TGCGCCAGCAGTCAAATAAGGGACTGGCTCGAGCAGTACTTC.

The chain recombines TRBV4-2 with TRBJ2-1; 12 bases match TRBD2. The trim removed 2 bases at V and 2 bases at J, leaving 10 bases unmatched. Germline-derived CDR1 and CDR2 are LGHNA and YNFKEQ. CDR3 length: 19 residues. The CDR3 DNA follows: TGTGCCAGCAGCCAATTCGTAGGACTAGCGGGAACGACCTACAATGAGCAGTTCTTC. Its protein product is CASSQFVGLAGTTYNEQFF.

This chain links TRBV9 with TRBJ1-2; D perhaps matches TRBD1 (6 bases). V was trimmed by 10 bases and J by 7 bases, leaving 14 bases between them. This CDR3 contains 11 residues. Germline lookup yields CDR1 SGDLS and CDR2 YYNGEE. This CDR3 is CAGVQGFGYTF. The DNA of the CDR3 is TGTGCCGGGGTACAGGGCTTTGGCTACACCTTC.

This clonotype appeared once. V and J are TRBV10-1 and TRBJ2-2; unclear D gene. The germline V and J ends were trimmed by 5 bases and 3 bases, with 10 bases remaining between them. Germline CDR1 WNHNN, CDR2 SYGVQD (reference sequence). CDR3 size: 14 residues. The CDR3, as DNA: TGCGCCAGCAGTCCACACAAGGACACCGGGGAGCTGTTTTTT. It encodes CASSPHKDTGELFF.

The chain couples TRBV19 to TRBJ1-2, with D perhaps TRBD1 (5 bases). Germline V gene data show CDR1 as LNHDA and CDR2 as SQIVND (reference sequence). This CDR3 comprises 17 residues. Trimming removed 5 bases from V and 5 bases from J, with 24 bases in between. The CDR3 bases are TGTGCCAGTAGTCCGGCCGCCGGGACGGTCGTCGGGTATGGCTACACCTTC. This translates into CASSPAAGTVVGYGYTF.

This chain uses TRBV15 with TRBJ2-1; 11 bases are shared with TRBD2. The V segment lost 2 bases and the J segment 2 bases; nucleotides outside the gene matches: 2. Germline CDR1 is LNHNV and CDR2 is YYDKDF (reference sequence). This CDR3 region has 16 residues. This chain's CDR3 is CATSRRSGGAYNEQFF. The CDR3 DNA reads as TGTGCCACCAGCAGACGTAGCGGGGGGGCCTACAATGAGCAGTTCTTC.

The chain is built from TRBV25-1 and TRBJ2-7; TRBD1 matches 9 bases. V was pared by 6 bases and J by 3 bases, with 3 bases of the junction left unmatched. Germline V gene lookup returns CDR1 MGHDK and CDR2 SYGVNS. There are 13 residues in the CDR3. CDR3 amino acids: CASSGTGFYEQYF. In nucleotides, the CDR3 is TGTGCCAGCAGCGGGACAGGGTTCTACGAGCAGTACTTC.

The CDR3 nucleotides read TGTGCCACCAGTGATACGGACGGCCACAAGTATGGCTACACCTTC. This gives the protein CATSDTDGHKYGYTF. The chain carries TRBV24-1 and TRBJ1-2; D call uncertain. The germline V and J ends were trimmed by 3 bases and 5 bases, with 15 bases remaining between them. This CDR3 spans 15 amino acids. The germline V gene encodes CDR1 KGHDR and CDR2 SFDVKD.

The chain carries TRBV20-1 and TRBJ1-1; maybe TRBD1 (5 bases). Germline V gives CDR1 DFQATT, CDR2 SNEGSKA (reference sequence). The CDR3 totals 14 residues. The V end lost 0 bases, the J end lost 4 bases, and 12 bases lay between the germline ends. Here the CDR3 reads CSARDRPQGTEAFF. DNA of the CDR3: TGCAGTGCTAGAGATCGACCCCAGGGCACTGAAGCTTTCTTT.